Following are 24 T cell receptor beta chains from one sample sequenced in a study of blood T cell repertoires in COVID-19. Here immunoSEQ multiplex PCR was the method, and the copy in TCRdb shows in-frame clones only, minus some. Among 300,000 or so clones listed, roughly 92% were seen once. Sample: peripheral blood. The receptors originated from a woman in her twenties or thirties with COVID-19, enrolled during active disease.

The chain has TRBV19 and TRBJ1-5, with TRBD1 identical over 12 bases. V trimming: 5 bases; J trimming: 7 bases; junction bases outside the gene matches: 6. The CDR3 sequence is 15 residues long. Germline V gene sequence: CDR1 LNHDA, CDR2 SQIVND (reference sequence). CDR3 nucleotide sequence: TGTGCCAGTAGTGGTGGCGGGACAGGGGGCCAGCCCCAGCATTTT. Amino acid sequence: CASSGGGTGGQPQHF.

On this clone itself: In the same sample, other DNA sequences code for this CDR3. The chain links TRBV3-1 (or the pseudogene TRBV3-2) to TRBJ1-1; D gene unclear. The ends were cut back, 1 base at V and 1 base at J, with 4 bases in the middle. This CDR3 has 13 amino acids. CDR1 and CDR2 (germline): LGHDT, YNNKEL (reference sequence). The CDR3 loop reads CASSQGGNTEAFF. CDR3 nucleotide sequence: TGTGCCAGCAGCCAAGGAGGGAACACTGAAGCTTTCTTT.

The chain joins TRBV19 to TRBJ1-1; possible D gene TRBD1, 6 bases. The germline V and J ends were trimmed by 1 base and 4 bases, with 10 bases remaining between them. Germline assignment: CDR1 LNHDA and CDR2 SQIVND (reference sequence). The CDR3 sequence is 14 residues long. The CDR3 nucleotides are TGTGCCAGTAGTATAGGTGCAGGGGCCACTGAAGCTTTCTTT. Residues: CASSIGAGATEAFF.

The chain has TRBV9 and TRBJ2-3, with a tentative D call TRBD1 (6 bases). Looked up from germline, CDR1 is SGDLS and CDR2 is YYNGEE. Trimming removed 5 bases at V and 3 bases at J, with 13 bases between. The CDR3 extends over 14 amino acids. CDR3 in amino acids: CASRDLGGTDTQYF. The CDR3 DNA follows: TGTGCCAGCAGAGATCTAGGGGGAACAGATACGCAGTATTTT. Filled out from reference TRBV9 and TRBJ2-3, the complete variable domain reads DSGVTQTPKHLITATGQRVTLRCSPRSGDLSVYWYQQSLDQGLQFLIQYYNGEERAKGNILERFSAQQFPDLHSELNLSSLELGDSALYFCASRDLGGTDTQYFGPGTRLTVL.

The chain joins TRBV5-1 to TRBJ1-1; no reliable D call. CDR1 and CDR2 from the germline V gene are SGHRS and YFSETQ. Trimming removed 4 bases from V and 1 base from J, with 8 bases in between. The CDR3 length is 13 residues. The CDR3 DNA follows: TGCGCCAGCAGCCCCCACACGAACACTGAAGCTTTCTTT. Translating it yields CASSPHTNTEAFF.

This chain connects TRBV10-2 to TRBJ1-5, with 7 bases matching TRBD1. The trim removed 6 bases at V and 2 bases at J, leaving 7 bases unmatched. Per germline, CDR1 WSHSY and CDR2 SAAADI. The CDR3 runs to 15 residues. CDR3 loop: CASRDNTGGNQPQHF. In DNA form, the CDR3 reads TGCGCCAGCAGGGACAACACAGGGGGCAATCAGCCCCAGCATTTT.

This clone was observed a handful of times. V is TRBV28 and J is TRBJ2-3, with D hard to call. The germline gives CDR1 MDHEN, CDR2 SYDVKM. The CDR3 is made up of 13 amino acids. Trimming shortened V by 6 bases and J by 4 bases, and 11 bases separated the two germline ends. In DNA, the CDR3 is TGTGCCAGCAGCCGCCGCCTAGCAGATACGCAGTATTTT. Its translation is CASSRRLADTQYF.

This CDR3 is CASRPLRTGRNTEAFF. CDR3 nucleotide sequence: TGTGCCAGCAGACCATTACGGACAGGGAGGAACACTGAAGCTTTCTTT. V and J are TRBV11-2 and TRBJ1-1, with 8 bases that match TRBD1. In germline, CDR1 is SGHAT, CDR2 FQNNGV. V shed 6 bases and J 1 base; nucleotides not matched to a gene: 10. CDR3 length equals 16 residues.

J is TRBJ2-1 and V is TRBV27, with 9 bases identical to TRBD1. This CDR3 spans 14 amino acids. V shed 3 bases, J shed 8 bases, and the junction held 5 bases outside the gene matches. From germline, CDR1 is MNHEY and CDR2 SMNVEV (reference sequence). CDR3 nucleotide sequence: TGTGCCAGCAGTTTCGGGACAGGGTTGGATGAGCAGTTCTTC. This gives the protein CASSFGTGLDEQFF.

The genes are TRBV6-5 and TRBJ2-1, with 11 positions matching TRBD2. The germline CDR1 and CDR2 sequences are MNHEY and SVGAGI. V dropped 6 bases and J dropped 9; count of bases not matched to a gene: 7. The CDR3 runs to 14 residues. CDR3 DNA sequence: TGTGCCAGCAGCGCGCGACTAGCGGGATTTGAGCAGTTCTTC. Its translation: CASSARLAGFEQFF.

This sequence joins TRBV15 and TRBJ2-1; TRBD2 agrees at 7 bases. Unmatched junction bases numbered 7, after V lost 5 bases and J lost 3 bases. CDR1 and CDR2 from the germline V gene are LNHNV and YYDKDF (reference sequence). The CDR3 covers 15 residues. The CDR3 DNA is TGTGCCACCAGCGAGAGCGGGAATCTCTACAATGAGCAGTTCTTC. Protein: CATSESGNLYNEQFF.

The V call is TRBV24-1, the J call TRBJ1-5; 11 bases agree with TRBD1. V gave up 4 bases and J gave up 6 bases; unmatched junction bases: 4. Germline CDR1 reads KGHDR; CDR2 reads SFDVKD. The CDR3 has 15 amino acids. In nucleotides, the CDR3 is TGTGCCACCAGTGACCATGGACAGGGGGCTCAGCCCCAGCATTTT. This codes for CATSDHGQGAQPQHF.

The chain carries TRBV6-2 or TRBV6-3 and TRBJ1-2; TRBD1 matches at 9 bases. Germline CDR1 and CDR2: MNHEY and SVGEGT. V lost 0 bases, J lost 7 bases, and 0 bases stayed unmatched. The CDR3 spans 13 residues. The CDR3 sequence is CASSYSTGGGYTF. The CDR3 DNA is TGTGCCAGCAGTTACTCGACAGGGGGTGGCTACACCTTC.

The chain recombines TRBV27 with TRBJ2-7; 10 bases fit TRBD2. The germline gives CDR1 MNHEY, CDR2 SMNVEV (reference sequence). With V trimmed by 5 bases and J by 0 bases, 4 bases remained unmatched. The CDR3 totals 15 residues. The CDR3 coding sequence is TGTGCCAGCAGTCCGGGGACTAGCGCCTCCTACGAGCAGTACTTC. This translates into CASSPGTSASYEQYF.

The CDR3 DNA follows: TGTGCCAGCAGCCGAGCCCCCACCGGGACAGGGTATAATTCACCCCTCCACTTT. Residues: CASSRAPTGTGYNSPLHF. This chain connects TRBV7-6 to TRBJ1-6, with TRBD1 identical over 9 bases. Germline CDR1 is SGHVS and CDR2 is FNYEAQ. The CDR3 loop spans 18 amino acids. Trimming took 5 bases from V and 4 from J; bases not matched to a gene: 12.

The rearrangement joins TRBV11-1 to TRBJ2-2; 10 bases fit TRBD2. The V segment lost 5 bases and the J segment 6 bases; nucleotides outside the gene matches: 3. The CDR3 extends over 14 amino acids. Germline loops: CDR1 SGHAT, CDR2 FQDESV (reference sequence). DNA for the CDR3: TGTGCCAGCAGCAGCGGGAGGGCCGCCGGGGAGCTGTTTTTT. Its protein product is CASSSGRAAGELFF.

This chain uses TRBV4-1 with TRBJ2-7, with D unclear. With 3 bases removed from V and 0 bases from J, the gap between germline ends came to 6 bases. The CDR3 has 13 amino acids. In germline, CDR1 is MGHRA, CDR2 YSYEKL. The CDR3 here is CASSQGSSYEQYF. As DNA, the CDR3 is TGCGCCAGCAGCCAGGGCAGCTCCTACGAGCAGTACTTC.

This chain links TRBV5-4 with TRBJ2-7; D is perhaps TRBD1 (6 bases). In germline, CDR1 is SGHNT, CDR2 YYREEE (reference sequence). V was shortened by 0 bases and J by 10 bases, with 14 bases between the two germline ends. The CDR3 contains 13 residues. CDR3 coding DNA: TGTGCCAGCAGCTTGGGGACAGAGCCGCCTCAGTACTTC. Translated, it gives CASSLGTEPPQYF.

The rearrangement uses TRBV27 and TRBJ2-7; 7 bases map to TRBD1. The CDR3 totals 15 residues. Germline CDR1 MNHEY, CDR2 SMNVEV (reference sequence). The V and J ends lost 5 bases and 3 bases, in that order; junction bases with no gene match: 10. CDR3 nucleotide sequence: TGTGCCAGCAGTCGAAAAATTGACAGGGACTACGAGCAGTACTTC. Protein: CASSRKIDRDYEQYF.

The rearrangement links TRBV10-3 to TRBJ1-2; 10 nucleotides agree with TRBD1. This CDR3 comprises 17 residues. The V gene's germline CDR1 is ENHRY and CDR2 SYGVKD. The junction had 10 bases not matched to a gene; V was cut back by 2 bases and J by 4 bases. Here the CDR3 reads CAISEERQGARGYGYTF. CDR3 nucleotides: TGTGCCATCAGTGAGGAAAGACAGGGGGCGCGGGGCTATGGCTACACCTTC.

The V call is TRBV6-5, the J call TRBJ2-2; TRBD2 is a possible D gene (5 bases). Germline V gene sequence: CDR1 MNHEY, CDR2 SVGAGI. The CDR3 is 15 amino acids. Deletions cut 2 bases from V and 1 base from J, with 8 bases between. The CDR3, as DNA: TGTGCCAGCAGTTACGGCCGGGAGAACACCGGGGAGCTGTTTTTT. Its translation is CASSYGRENTGELFF.

The chain carries TRBV7-8 and TRBJ1-2; 7 bases fit TRBD1. The junction had 0 bases not matched to a gene; V was cut back by 0 bases and J by 2 bases. Per germline, CDR1 SGHVS and CDR2 FQNEAQ. The CDR3 is 14 residues long. The CDR3 reads CASSLATGNYGYTF. The DNA for the CDR3 is TGTGCCAGCAGCTTAGCGACAGGGAACTATGGCTACACCTTC.

The CDR3 here is CASIGGVATNEKLFF. CDR3 nucleotides: TGTGCCAGCATAGGAGGAGTTGCAACTAATGAAAAACTGTTTTTT. The chain links TRBV6-5 to TRBJ1-4; D remains ambiguous. The CDR3 is 15 residues long. V was clipped by 7 bases and J by 0 bases, with 12 bases between them. Germline assignment: CDR1 MNHEY and CDR2 SVGAGI.

The chain combines TRBV11-2 with TRBJ1-1; 9 bases fit TRBD1. Germline V gene sequence: CDR1 SGHAT, CDR2 FQNNGV. Trimming cost V 2 bases and J 3 bases; bases outside gene matches: 7. The CDR3 is 16 residues long. CDR3 coding DNA: TGTGCCAGCAGCTTATGGGATCGGACAGGGGACACTGAAGCTTTCTTT. Translated, it gives CASSLWDRTGDTEAFF.